This T cell receptor beta chain was found in a study of blood T cell repertoires in COVID-19. Clones were read by immunoSEQ multiplex PCR, and TCRdb kept only the in-frame ones, dropping some. The sample comprises roughly 250,000 clones, 70% to 85% of which are singletons, and about 5.3% rests with the top ten. The sample holds a few counts of this clone. Trimming shortened V by 11 bases and J by 6 bases, and 23 bases separated the two germline ends. CDR1 is MNHEY, CDR2 SMNVEV, per germline (reference sequence). The CDR3 contains 15 residues. The chain links TRBV27 to TRBJ1-5; maybe TRBD1 (6 bases). The sequence was collected from an elderly woman with active or convalescent COVID-19. Sequencing was done on a sample of peripheral blood. The CDR3: CASRSGAVLGQPQHF. CDR3 DNA: TGTGCCTCGAGGTCAGGGGCGGTTTTGGGTCAGCCCCAGCATTTT.